This is a list of T cell receptor beta chains from one sample in a study of blood T cell repertoires in COVID-19. Profiling relied on immunoSEQ multiplex PCR, and the TCRdb table lists in-frame clones only, not all of them. The profile shows around 300,000 clones, 75% to 90% of them singletons. Sequenced: peripheral blood. The receptors derive from a man in his fifties with acute or convalescent COVID-19. Both conserved end residues are part of each CDR3. The D gene is left open where the match is weak. Part of the rows lack a size; the others show once, few, many or a class for expanded clones.

j_gene	abundance	d_gene	v_gene	CDR3aa	CDR3nt
TRBJ2-1	-	TRBD2	TRBV7-6	CASSRSGGSSYNEQFF	TGTGCCAGCAGCCGTAGCGGGGGCAGCTCCTACAATGAGCAGTTCTTC
TRBJ2-2	-	TRBD1	TRBV5-1	CASSQGTGGGNGELFF	TGCGCCAGCAGCCAGGGAACAGGGGGCGGAAACGGGGAGCTGTTTTTT
TRBJ1-5	-	TRBD1	TRBV24-1	CATSATGPRQPQHF	TGTGCCACCAGTGCGACAGGGCCAAGGCAGCCCCAGCATTTT
TRBJ1-5	-	-	TRBV30	CAWNSGVNQPQHF	TGTGCCTGGAATTCAGGGGTCAATCAGCCCCAGCATTTT
TRBJ1-2	-	TRBD1	TRBV3-1/TRBV3-2	CASSRQGTGPGYGYTF	TGTGCCAGCAGCCGACAGGGAACTGGCCCTGGGTATGGCTACACCTTC
TRBJ2-7	-	-	TRBV7-8	CASSPGGAGYEQYF	TGTGCCAGCAGCCCTGGAGGGGCTGGCTACGAGCAGTACTTC
TRBJ1-1	-	TRBD1	TRBV3-1/TRBV3-2	CASSQTTGVGTEAFF	TGTGCCAGCAGCCAGACGACAGGGGTAGGAACTGAAGCTTTCTTT
TRBJ2-1	few	-	TRBV27	CASSLATGETYNEQFF	TGTGCCAGCAGTTTAGCTACAGGTGAGACCTACAATGAGCAGTTCTTC
TRBJ1-2	-	-	TRBV5-8	CASSLVGAGYGYTF	TGTGCCAGCAGCCTGGTAGGGGCAGGCTATGGCTACACCTTC
TRBJ2-5	-	TRBD1	TRBV7-2	CASSPGGQGGETQYF	TGTGCCAGCAGCCCAGGGGGACAGGGGGGAGAGACCCAGTACTTC
TRBJ2-5	-	-	TRBV3-1/TRBV3-2	CASSQGGQETQYF	TGTGCCAGCAGCCAAGGTGGCCAGGAGACCCAGTACTTC
TRBJ1-1	-	-	TRBV6-5	CASRSGSMNTEAFF	TGTGCCAGCAGGTCAGGGTCGATGAACACTGAAGCTTTCTTT
TRBJ2-5	-	TRBD1	TRBV15	CATSVGQGPETQYF	TGTGCCACCAGCGTGGGACAGGGGCCGGAGACCCAGTACTTC
TRBJ2-1	-	TRBD2	TRBV7-2	CASSPAGGGGYNEQFF	TGTGCCAGCAGCCCTGCGGGCGGGGGGGGGTACAATGAGCAGTTCTTC
TRBJ2-5	-	-	TRBV5-8	CASSLTPGAWETQYF	TGTGCCAGCAGCTTGACCCCAGGGGCTTGGGAGACCCAGTACTTC
TRBJ1-4	-	-	TRBV19	CASTVPGQREKLFF	TGTGCCAGTACAGTTCCTGGGCAGAGAGAAAAACTGTTTTTT
TRBJ1-2	-	TRBD1	TRBV10-3	CAAAGQGTNYGYTF	TGTGCCGCTGCGGGACAGGGGACAAACTATGGCTACACCTTC
TRBJ1-6	few	-	TRBV16	CASSQSPTTRNSPLHF	TGTGCCAGCAGCCAATCGCCCACAACCCGAAATTCACCCCTCCACTTT